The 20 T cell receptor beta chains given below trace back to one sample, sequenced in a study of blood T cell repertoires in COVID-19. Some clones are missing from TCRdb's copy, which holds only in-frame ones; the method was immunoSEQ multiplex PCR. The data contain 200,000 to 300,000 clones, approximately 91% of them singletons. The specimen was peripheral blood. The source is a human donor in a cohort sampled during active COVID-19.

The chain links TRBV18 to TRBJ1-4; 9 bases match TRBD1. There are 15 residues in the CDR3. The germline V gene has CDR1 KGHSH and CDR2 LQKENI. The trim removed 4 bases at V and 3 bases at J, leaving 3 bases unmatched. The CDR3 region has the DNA TGTGCCAGCTCACTGGACAGGGGATCTAATGAAAAACTGTTTTTT. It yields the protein CASSLDRGSNEKLFF.

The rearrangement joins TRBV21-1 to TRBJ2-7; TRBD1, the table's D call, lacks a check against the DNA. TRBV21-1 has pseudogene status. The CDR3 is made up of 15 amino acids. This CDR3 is CASSDRSYSSYEQYF. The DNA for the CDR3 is TGTGCCAGCAGTGACAGGTCCTATAGCTCCTACGAGCAGTACTTC.

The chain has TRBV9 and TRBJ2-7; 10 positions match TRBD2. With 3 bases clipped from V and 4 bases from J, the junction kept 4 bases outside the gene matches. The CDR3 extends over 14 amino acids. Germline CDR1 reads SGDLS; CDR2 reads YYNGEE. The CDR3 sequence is CASSDVAGGYEQYF. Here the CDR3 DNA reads TGTGCCAGCAGCGATGTAGCGGGGGGTTACGAGCAGTACTTC.

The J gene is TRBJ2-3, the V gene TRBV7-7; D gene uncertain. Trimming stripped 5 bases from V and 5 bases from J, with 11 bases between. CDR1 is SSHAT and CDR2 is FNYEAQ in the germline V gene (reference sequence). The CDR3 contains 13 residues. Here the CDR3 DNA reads TGTGCCAGCAGCCAGTCCGTTGTAGATACGCAGTATTTT. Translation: CASSQSVVDTQYF.

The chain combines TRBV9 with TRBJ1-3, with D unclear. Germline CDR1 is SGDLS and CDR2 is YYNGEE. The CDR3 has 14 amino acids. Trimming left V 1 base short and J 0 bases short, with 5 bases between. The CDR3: CASSVWSSGNTIYF. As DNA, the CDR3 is TGTGCCAGCAGCGTATGGAGCTCTGGAAACACCATATATTTT.

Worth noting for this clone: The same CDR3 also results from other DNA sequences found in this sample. This chain's CDR3 is CASSPTDRGHEQYF. The CDR3 nucleotides are TGTGCCAGCTCACCTACGGACAGGGGGCACGAGCAGTACTTC. The J gene is TRBJ2-7, the V gene TRBV18; 11 nucleotides line up with TRBD1. From germline, CDR1 is KGHSH and CDR2 LQKENI. The CDR3 is 14 amino acids. Trimming cost V 3 bases and J 5 bases; bases outside gene matches: 3.

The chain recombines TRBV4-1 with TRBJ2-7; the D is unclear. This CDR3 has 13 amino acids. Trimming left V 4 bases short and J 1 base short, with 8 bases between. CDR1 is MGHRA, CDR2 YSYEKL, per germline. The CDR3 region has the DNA TGCGCCAGCAGCCTCACAGCTTCCTACGAGCAGTACTTC. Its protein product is CASSLTASYEQYF.

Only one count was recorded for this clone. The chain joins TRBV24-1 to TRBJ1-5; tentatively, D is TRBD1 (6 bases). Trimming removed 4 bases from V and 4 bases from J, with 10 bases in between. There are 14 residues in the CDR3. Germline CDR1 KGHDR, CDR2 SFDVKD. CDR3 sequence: CATSDYGQNQPQHF. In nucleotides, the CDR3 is TGTGCCACCAGTGACTACGGACAGAATCAGCCCCAGCATTTT.

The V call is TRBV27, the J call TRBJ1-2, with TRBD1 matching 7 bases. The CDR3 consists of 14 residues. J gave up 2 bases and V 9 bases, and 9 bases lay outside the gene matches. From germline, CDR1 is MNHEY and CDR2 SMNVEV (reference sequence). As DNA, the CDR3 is TGTGCCAGTCGCCCTACAGGGGCCAACTATGGCTACACCTTC. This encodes CASRPTGANYGYTF.

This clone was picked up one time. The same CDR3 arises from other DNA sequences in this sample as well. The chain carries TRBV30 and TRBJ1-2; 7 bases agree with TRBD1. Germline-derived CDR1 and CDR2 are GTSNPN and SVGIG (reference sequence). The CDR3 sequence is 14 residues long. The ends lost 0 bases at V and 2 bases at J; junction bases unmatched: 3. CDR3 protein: CAWSVAGGNYGYTF. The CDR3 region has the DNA TGTGCCTGGAGTGTGGCAGGGGGGAACTATGGCTACACCTTC.

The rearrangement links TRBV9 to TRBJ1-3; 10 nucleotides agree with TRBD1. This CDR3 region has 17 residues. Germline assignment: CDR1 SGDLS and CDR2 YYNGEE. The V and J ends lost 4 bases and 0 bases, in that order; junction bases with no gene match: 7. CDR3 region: CASSTGTGAYSGNTIYF. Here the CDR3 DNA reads TGTGCCAGCAGCACCGGGACAGGGGCTTACTCTGGAAACACCATATATTTT. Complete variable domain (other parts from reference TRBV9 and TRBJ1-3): DSGVTQTPKHLITATGQRVTLRCSPRSGDLSVYWYQQSLDQGLQFLIQYYNGEERAKGNILERFSAQQFPDLHSELNLSSLELGDSALYFCASSTGTGAYSGNTIYFGEGSWLTVV.

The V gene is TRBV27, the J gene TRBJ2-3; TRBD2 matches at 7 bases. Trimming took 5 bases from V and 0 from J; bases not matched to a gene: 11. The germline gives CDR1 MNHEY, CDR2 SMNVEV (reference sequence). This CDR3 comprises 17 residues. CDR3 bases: TGTGCCAGCAGTCCCCCCCGGTCTAGCGGCAGCACAGATACGCAGTATTTT. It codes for CASSPPRSSGSTDTQYF.

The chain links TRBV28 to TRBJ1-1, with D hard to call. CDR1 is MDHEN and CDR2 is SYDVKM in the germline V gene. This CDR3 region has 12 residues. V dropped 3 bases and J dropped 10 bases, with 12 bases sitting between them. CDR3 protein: CASSFPQRVAFF. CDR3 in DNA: TGTGCCAGCAGTTTCCCGCAGCGCGTAGCTTTCTTT.

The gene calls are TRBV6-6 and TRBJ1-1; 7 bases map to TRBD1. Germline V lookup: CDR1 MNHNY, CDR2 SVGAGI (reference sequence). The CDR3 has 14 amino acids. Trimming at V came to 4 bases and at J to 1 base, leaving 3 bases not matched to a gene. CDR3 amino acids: CASSSRTGNTEAFF. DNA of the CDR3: TGTGCCAGCAGTTCTAGGACAGGGAACACTGAAGCTTTCTTT.

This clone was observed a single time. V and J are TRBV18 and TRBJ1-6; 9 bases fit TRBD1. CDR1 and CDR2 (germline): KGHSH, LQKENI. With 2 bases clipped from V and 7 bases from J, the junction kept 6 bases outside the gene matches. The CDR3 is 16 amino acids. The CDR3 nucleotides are TGTGCCAGCTCACCATTACAGGGGGCCGAGAATTCACCCCTCCACTTT. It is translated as CASSPLQGAENSPLHF.

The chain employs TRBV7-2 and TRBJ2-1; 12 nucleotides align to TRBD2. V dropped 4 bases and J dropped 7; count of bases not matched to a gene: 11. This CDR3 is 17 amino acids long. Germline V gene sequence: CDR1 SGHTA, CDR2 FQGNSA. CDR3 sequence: CASSSTSGSMLGNEQFF. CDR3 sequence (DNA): TGTGCCAGCAGCTCGACTAGCGGGAGTATGCTTGGTAATGAGCAGTTCTTC. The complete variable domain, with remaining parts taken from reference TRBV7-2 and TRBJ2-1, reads GAGVSQSPSNKVTEKGKDVELRCDPISGHTALYWYRQSLGQGLEFLIYFQGNSAPDKSGLPSDRFSAERTGGSVSTLTIQRTQQEDSAVYLCASSSTSGSMLGNEQFFGPGTRLTVL.

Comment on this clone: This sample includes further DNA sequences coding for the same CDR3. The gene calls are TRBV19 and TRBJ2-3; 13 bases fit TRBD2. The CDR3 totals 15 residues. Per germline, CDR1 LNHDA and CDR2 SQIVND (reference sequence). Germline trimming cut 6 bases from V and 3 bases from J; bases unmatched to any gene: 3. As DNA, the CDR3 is TGTGCCAGTAGAACTAGCGGGGGGGCAACAGATACGCAGTATTTT. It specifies CASRTSGGATDTQYF.

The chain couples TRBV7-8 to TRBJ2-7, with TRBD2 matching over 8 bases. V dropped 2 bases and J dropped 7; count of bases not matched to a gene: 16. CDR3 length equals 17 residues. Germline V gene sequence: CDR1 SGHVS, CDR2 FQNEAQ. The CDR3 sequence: CASSLSPRGSGMREQYF. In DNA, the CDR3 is TGTGCCAGCAGCTTATCTCCCCGGGGTAGCGGGATGAGGGAGCAGTACTTC.

CDR3 nucleotide sequence: TGTGCCAGCAGCTTAGCCCCGGTAGACAGGGGTGAAGCTTTCTTT. Translated: CASSLAPVDRGEAFF. This chain links TRBV7-8 with TRBJ1-1, with 8 bases fitting TRBD1. This CDR3 contains 15 residues. With V trimmed by 0 bases and J by 7 bases, 7 bases remained unmatched. Germline values: CDR1 SGHVS, CDR2 FQNEAQ.

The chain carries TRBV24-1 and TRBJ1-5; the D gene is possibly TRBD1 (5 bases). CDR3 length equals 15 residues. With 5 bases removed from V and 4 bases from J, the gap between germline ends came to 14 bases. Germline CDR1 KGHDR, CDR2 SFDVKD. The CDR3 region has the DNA TGTGCCACCAGTGGGGGCGGACTACGAAATCAGCCCCAGCATTTT. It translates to CATSGGGLRNQPQHF.